The rows below give T cell receptor beta chains drawn from one sample of a study of identical twins. TCRdb re-derived calls from the 5' RACE reads in MiXCR, one entry per CDR3 protein. The data contain fewer than 900,000 distinct CDR3 sequences, 21% of them seen just once; the ten biggest clones take up 4% to 5.5%. The same data also contributed to another study, on T cells expressing NK-cell markers.

The sequencing sample was made of PBMCs. All receptors derive from a woman between 18 and 30 years old in good health. CDR3s leave out the opening cysteine and the closing phenylalanine or tryptophan.

v_call cdr3_aa
TRBV12-3/TRBV12-4 ASSRRTGGTNQETQY
TRBV7-2 ASSISRTYTDTQY
TRBV27 ASSLNGGLEAF
TRBV12-3/TRBV12-4 ASSLGTANSPLH
TRBV6-2/TRBV6-3 ASSYSGWEQY
TRBV6-5 ASSYSGIQPTEETQY
TRBV10-1 ASSEGREPYEQY
TRBV6-1 ASSKDFWSPPREQF
TRBV5-5 ASSKTGPKEETQY
TRBV11-3 ASSLAPGTAEQF
TRBV10-2 ASSEIVDTQY
TRBV6-5 ASSYSGGPTQY
TRBV27 ASSLQQGAYAEAF
TRBV15 ATSREVGLDEQF
TRBV3-1 ASSQETLAGVSGELF
TRBV29-1 SVGPRTVYGYT
TRBV12-3/TRBV12-4 ASSLGVIPGEKLF
TRBV10-3 ASHRDRIDTIY
TRBV20-1 SASRLAGGGDTQY
TRBV6-1 ASSVDSGGEETQY
TRBV3-1 ASSKGLTEQF
TRBV7-9 ASSLAFGGEQF
TRBV29-1 SVVGLAGFSTDTQY
TRBV11-2 ASLGGFQETQY
TRBV7-9 ASSLGGGVGQETQY
TRBV7-2 ASSLQTLNTGELF
TRBV6-2/TRBV6-3 ASSPGQVSTGELF
TRBV4-1 ASSRIGTSGVRADTQY
TRBV3-1 ASSQVGGVSDTQY